One sample yielded the 6 T cell receptor beta chains listed below, sequenced in a study of blood T cell repertoires in COVID-19. Measured with immunoSEQ multiplex PCR; TCRdb has only the in-frame clones, and not every one. This table holds roughly 170,000 clones, roughly 90% found once. The sequenced material came from peripheral blood. The origin of the receptors is a man in his sixties or seventies with active or convalescent COVID-19.

As regards this clone: Other DNA sequences in the same sample also yield this CDR3. The CDR3 loop reads CAWSGGQGRSYNSPLHF. CDR3 bases: TGTGCCTGGAGTGGGGGGCAGGGACGGTCCTATAATTCACCCCTCCACTTT. The rearrangement joins TRBV30 to TRBJ1-6; D might be TRBD1 (6 bases). The CDR3 is 17 amino acids. Germline CDR1 and CDR2: GTSNPN and SVGIG (reference sequence). V lost 1 base and J lost 1, with 14 bases in between. The whole variable domain, remainder taken from reference TRBV30 and TRBJ1-6, is SQTIHQWPATLVQPVGSPLSLECTVEGTSNPNLYWYRQAAGRGLQLLFYSVGIGQISSEVPQNLSASRPQDRQFILSSKKLLLSDSGFYLCAWSGGQGRSYNSPLHFGNGTRLTVT.

The rearrangement uses TRBV18 and TRBJ1-1; TRBD1 is a possible D gene (5 bases). Germline-derived CDR1 and CDR2 are KGHSH and LQKENI. V was cut by 6 bases and J by 4 bases, with 12 bases left in between. The CDR3 consists of 13 residues. CDR3 in DNA: TGTGCCAGCTCGCGCCAGGGTGGCACTGAAGCTTTCTTT. The encoded protein is CASSRQGGTEAFF.

The genes are TRBV7-9 and TRBJ2-7, with 7 bases fitting TRBD2. Germline V gene data show CDR1 as SEHNR and CDR2 as FQNEAQ (reference sequence). The CDR3 sequence is 15 residues long. The V segment lost 6 bases and the J segment 2 bases; nucleotides outside the gene matches: 10. This CDR3 reads CASRRPTGGAYEQYF. The CDR3 DNA reads as TGTGCCAGCAGGCGACCCACGGGAGGAGCCTACGAGCAGTACTTC. Looking up the rest from reference TRBV7-9 and TRBJ2-7 gives the full variable domain: DTGVSQNPRHKITKRGQNVTFRCDPISEHNRLYWYRQTLGQGPEFLTYFQNEAQLEKSRLLSDRFSAERPKGSFSTLEIQRTEQGDSAMYLCASRRPTGGAYEQYFGPGTRLTVT.

CDR3 in amino acids: CASSQASGGRWGNTIYF. The CDR3 DNA reads TGCGCCAGCAGCCAAGCCTCCGGGGGACGGTGGGGAAACACCATATATTTT. V is TRBV4-3 and J is TRBJ1-3; possibly TRBD1 for D (5 bases). V was clipped by 1 base and J by 4 bases, with 17 bases between them. The CDR3 totals 17 residues. Germline CDR1 and CDR2: LGHNA and YSLEER.

The chain carries TRBV28 and TRBJ2-1; 11 bases match TRBD2. Losses at the gene ends were 6 bases for V and 2 bases for J; bases not matched to a gene: 6. The length of the CDR3 is 16 residues. Germline V CDR1 and CDR2: MDHEN, SYDVKM. The CDR3, as DNA: TGTGCCAGCAGCCTGGGGACTAGCGGACCCTACAATGAGCAGTTCTTC. It codes for CASSLGTSGPYNEQFF. The full variable domain, completed using reference TRBV28 and TRBJ2-1, is DVKVTQSSRYLVKRTGEKVFLECVQDMDHENMFWYRQDPGLGLRLIYFSYDVKMKEKGDIPEGYSVSREKKERFSLILESASTNQTSMYLCASSLGTSGPYNEQFFGPGTRLTVL.

This clone has more than one count but fewer than ten. Other nucleotide sequences in the sample specify the same CDR3. V usage is TRBV6-5 and J usage is TRBJ1-2; TRBD1 aligns across 7 bases. CDR3 length: 13 residues. Germline V gives CDR1 MNHEY, CDR2 SVGAGI. Trimming at V came to 5 bases and at J to 5 bases, leaving 5 bases not matched to a gene. CDR3 DNA: TGTGCCAGCAGTCCCGACAGGGTATATGGCTACACCTTC. Residues: CASSPDRVYGYTF.